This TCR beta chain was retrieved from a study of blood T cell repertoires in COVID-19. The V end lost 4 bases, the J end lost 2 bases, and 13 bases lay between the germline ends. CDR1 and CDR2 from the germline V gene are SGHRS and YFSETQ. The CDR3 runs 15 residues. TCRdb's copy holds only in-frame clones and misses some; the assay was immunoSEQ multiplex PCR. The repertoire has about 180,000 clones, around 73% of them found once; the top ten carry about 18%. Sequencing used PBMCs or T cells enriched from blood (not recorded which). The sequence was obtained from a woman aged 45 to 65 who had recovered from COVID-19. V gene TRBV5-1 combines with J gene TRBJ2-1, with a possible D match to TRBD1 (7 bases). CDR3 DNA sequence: TGCGCCAGCAGCCGTGGCGGGACAGCCTACAATGAGCAGTTCTTC. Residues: CASSRGGTAYNEQFF.